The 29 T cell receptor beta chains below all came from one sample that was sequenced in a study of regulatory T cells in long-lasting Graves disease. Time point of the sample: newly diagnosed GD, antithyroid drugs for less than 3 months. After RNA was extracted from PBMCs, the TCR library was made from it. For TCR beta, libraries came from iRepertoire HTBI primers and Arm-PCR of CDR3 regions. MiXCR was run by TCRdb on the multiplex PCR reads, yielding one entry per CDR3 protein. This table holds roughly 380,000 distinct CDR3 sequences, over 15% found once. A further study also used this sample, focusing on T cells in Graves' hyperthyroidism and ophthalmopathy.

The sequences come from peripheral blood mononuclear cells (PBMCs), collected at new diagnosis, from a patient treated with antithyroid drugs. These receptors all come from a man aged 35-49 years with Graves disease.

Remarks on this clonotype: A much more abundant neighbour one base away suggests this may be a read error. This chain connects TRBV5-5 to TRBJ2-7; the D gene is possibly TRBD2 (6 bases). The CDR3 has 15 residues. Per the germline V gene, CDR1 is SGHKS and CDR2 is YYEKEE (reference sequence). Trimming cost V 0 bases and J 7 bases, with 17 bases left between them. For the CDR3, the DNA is TGTGCCAGCAGCTTGGACGGGGGTCCCTACAATGAGCAGTACTTC. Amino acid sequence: CASSLDGGPYNEQYF.

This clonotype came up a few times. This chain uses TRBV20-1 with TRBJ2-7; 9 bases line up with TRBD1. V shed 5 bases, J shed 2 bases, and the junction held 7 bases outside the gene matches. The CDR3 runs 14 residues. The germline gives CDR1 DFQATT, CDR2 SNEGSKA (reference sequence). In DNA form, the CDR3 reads TGCAGTGCTGGGCCGCGGGACAGGGCCTACGAGCAGTACTTC. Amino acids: CSAGPRDRAYEQYF.

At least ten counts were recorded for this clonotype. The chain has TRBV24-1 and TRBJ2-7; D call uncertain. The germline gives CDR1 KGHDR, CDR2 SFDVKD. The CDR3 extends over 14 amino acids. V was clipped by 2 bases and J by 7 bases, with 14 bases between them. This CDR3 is CATSDWNKAGEQYF. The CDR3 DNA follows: TGTGCCACCAGTGATTGGAACAAGGCCGGTGAGCAGTACTTC.

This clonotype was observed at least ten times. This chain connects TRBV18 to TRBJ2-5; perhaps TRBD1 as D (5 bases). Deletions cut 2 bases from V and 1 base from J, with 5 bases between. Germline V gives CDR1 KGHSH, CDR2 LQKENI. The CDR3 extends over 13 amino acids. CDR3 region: CASSPGAQETQYF. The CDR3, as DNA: TGTGCCAGCTCACCAGGGGCCCAAGAGACCCAGTACTTC. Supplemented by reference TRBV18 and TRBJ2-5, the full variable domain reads NAGVMQNPRHLVRRRGQEARLRCSPMKGHSHVYWYRQLPEEGLKFMVYLQKENIIDESGMPKERFSAEFPKEGPSILRIQQVVRGDSAAYFCASSPGAQETQYFGPGTRLLVL.

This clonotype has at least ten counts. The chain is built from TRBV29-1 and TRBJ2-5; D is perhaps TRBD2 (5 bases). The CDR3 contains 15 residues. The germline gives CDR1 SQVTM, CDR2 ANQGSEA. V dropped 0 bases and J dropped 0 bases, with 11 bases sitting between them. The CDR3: CSVEDLPADQETQYF. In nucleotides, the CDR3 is TGCAGCGTTGAAGATCTACCAGCGGACCAAGAGACCCAGTACTTC. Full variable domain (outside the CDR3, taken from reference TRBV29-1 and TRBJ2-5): SAVISQKPSRDICQRGTSLTIQCQVDSQVTMMFWYRQQPGQSLTLIATANQGSEATYESGFVIDKFPISRPNLTFSTLTVSNMSPEDSSIYLCSVEDLPADQETQYFGPGTRLLVL.

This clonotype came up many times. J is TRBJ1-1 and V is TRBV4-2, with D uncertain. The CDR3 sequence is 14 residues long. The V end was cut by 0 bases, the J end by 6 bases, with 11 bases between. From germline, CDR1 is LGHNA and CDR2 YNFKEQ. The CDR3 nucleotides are TGTGCCAGCAGCCAAGATTGGGTTTATGCTGAAGCTTTCTTT. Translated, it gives CASSQDWVYAEAFF.

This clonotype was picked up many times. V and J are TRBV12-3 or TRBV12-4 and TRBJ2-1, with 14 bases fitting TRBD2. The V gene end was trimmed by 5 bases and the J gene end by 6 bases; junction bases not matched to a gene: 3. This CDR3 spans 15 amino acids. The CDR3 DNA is TGTGCCAGCAGTGGGACTAGCGGGGGAGGCAATGAGCAGTTCTTC. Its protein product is CASSGTSGGGNEQFF.

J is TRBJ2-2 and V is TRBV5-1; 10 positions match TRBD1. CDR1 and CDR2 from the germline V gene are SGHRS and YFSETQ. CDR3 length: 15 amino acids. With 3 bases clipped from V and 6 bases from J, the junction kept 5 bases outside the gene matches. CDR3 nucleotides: TGCGCCAGCAGCTGGGGACAGGGGTTTGCCGGGGAGCTGTTTTTT. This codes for CASSWGQGFAGELFF.

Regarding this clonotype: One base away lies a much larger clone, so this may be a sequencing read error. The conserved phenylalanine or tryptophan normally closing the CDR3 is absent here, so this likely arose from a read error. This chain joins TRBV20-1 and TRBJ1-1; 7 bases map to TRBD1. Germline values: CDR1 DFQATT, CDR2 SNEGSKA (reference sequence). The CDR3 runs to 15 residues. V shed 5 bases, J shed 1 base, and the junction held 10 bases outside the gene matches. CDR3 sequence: CSASYPRTGNTEAFS. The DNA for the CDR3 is TGCAGTGCTTCATACCCTCGGACAGGGAACACTGAAGCTTTCTCT.

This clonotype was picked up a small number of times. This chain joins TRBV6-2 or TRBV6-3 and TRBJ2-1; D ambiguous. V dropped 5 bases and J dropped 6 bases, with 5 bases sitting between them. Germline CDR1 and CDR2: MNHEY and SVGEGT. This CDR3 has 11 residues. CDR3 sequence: CASSESNEQFF. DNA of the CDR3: TGTGCCAGCAGTGAGTCCAATGAGCAGTTCTTC.

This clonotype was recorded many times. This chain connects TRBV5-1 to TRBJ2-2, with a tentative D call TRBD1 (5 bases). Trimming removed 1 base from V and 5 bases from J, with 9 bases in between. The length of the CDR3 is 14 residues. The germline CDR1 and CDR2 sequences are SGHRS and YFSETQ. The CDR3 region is CASSLQQGTGELFF. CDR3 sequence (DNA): TGCGCCAGCAGCTTGCAGCAGGGAACCGGGGAGCTGTTTTTT.

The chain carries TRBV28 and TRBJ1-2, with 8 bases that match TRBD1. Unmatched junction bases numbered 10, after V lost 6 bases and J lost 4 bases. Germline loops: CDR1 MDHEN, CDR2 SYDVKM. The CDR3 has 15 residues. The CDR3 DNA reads TGTGCCAGCAGCCAGGGGGCCGACAAAATCTATGGCTACACCTTC. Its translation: CASSQGADKIYGYTF.

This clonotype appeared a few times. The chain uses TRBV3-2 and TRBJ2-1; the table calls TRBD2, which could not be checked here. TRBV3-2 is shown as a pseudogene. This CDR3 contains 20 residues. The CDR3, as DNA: TGTGCCAGCAGCCAAGAGGCGGGACAGGGGACTAGCGGGGGGGCTAATGAGCAGTTCTTC. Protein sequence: CASSQEAGQGTSGGANEQFF.

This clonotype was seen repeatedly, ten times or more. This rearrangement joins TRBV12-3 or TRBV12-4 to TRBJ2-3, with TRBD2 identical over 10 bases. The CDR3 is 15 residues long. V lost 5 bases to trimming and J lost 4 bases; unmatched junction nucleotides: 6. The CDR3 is CASSPERGGPDTQYF. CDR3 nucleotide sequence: TGTGCCAGCAGTCCCGAGCGGGGGGGCCCAGATACGCAGTATTTT.

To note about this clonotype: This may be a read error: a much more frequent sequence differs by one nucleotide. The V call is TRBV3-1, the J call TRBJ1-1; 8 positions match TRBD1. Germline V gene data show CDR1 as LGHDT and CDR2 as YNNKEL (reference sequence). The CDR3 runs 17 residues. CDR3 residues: CTSSQDGPRQGRFEAFF. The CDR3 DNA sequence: TGTACCAGCAGCCAAGATGGGCCCAGACAGGGGAGGTTTGAAGCTTTCTTT.

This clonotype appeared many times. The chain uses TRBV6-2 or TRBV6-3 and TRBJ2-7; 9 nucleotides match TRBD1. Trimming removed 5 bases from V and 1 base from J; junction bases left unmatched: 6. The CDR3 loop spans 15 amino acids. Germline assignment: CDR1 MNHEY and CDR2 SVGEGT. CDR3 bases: TGTGCCAGCAGTCTAACAGGGGGCGGTTCCTACGAGCAGTACTTC. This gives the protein CASSLTGGGSYEQYF.

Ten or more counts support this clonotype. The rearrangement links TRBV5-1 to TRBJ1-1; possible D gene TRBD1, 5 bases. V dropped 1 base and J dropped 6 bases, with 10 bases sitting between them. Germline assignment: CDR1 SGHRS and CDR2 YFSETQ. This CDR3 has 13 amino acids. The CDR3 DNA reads TGCGCCAGCAGCTTGACGGGGGATGCTGAAGCTTTCTTT. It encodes CASSLTGDAEAFF.

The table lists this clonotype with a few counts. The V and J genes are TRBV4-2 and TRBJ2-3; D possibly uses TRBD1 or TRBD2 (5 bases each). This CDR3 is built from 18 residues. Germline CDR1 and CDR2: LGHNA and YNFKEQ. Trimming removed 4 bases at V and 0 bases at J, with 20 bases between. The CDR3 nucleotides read TGTGCCAGCAGCCCAGACCTAGCAAGGGACCTAAGCACAGATACGCAGTATTTT. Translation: CASSPDLARDLSTDTQYF.

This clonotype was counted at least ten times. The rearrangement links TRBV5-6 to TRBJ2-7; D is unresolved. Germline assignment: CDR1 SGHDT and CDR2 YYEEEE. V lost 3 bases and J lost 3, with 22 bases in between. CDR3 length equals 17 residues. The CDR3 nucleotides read TGTGCCAGCAGCTCTGATTTGGACGGTAAAGGGTTCTACGAGCAGTACTTC. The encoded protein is CASSSDLDGKGFYEQYF.

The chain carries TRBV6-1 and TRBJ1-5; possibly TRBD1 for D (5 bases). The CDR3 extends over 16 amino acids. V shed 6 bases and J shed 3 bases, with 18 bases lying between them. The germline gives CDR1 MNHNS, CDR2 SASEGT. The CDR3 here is CASSPNRGTSNQPQHF. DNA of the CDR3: TGTGCCAGCAGCCCAAACCGGGGGACCTCCAATCAGCCCCAGCATTTT.

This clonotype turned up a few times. In DNA, the CDR3 is TGTGCCAGCAGCCTCAGACTAGCGGGGGTATGGGGCAATGAGCAGTTCTTC. This codes for CASSLRLAGVWGNEQFF. The V call is TRBV14, the J call TRBJ2-1; 12 nucleotides match TRBD2. CDR3 length: 17 amino acids. CDR1 is SGHDN, CDR2 FVKESK, per germline. Losses at the gene ends were 4 bases for V and 6 bases for J; bases not matched to a gene: 10. Complete variable domain (other parts from reference TRBV14 and TRBJ2-1): EAGVTQFPSHSVIEKGQTVTLRCDPISGHDNLYWYRRVMGKEIKFLLHFVKESKQDESGMPNNRFLAERTGGTYSTLKVQPAELEDSGVYFCASSLRLAGVWGNEQFFGPGTRLTVL.

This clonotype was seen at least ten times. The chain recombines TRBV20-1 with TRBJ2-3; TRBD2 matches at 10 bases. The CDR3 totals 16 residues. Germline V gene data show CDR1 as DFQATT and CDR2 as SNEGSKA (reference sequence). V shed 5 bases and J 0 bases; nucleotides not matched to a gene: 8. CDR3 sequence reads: CSAESSGGTSTDTQYF. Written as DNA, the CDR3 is TGCAGTGCTGAATCTAGCGGGGGAACTAGCACAGATACGCAGTATTTT.

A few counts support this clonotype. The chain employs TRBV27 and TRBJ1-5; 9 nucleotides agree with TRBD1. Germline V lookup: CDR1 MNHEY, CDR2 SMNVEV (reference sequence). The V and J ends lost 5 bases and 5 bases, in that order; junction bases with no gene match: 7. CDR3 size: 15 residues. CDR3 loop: CASSPLDRGYQPQHF. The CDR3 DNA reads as TGTGCCAGCAGTCCTCTGGACAGGGGTTATCAGCCCCAGCATTTT.

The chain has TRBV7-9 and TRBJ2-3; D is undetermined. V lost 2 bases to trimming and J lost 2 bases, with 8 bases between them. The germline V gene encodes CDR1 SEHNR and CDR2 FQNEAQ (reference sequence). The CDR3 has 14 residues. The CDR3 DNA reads TGTGCCAGCAGCTTATCACAGAACACAGATACGCAGTATTTT. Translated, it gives CASSLSQNTDTQYF.

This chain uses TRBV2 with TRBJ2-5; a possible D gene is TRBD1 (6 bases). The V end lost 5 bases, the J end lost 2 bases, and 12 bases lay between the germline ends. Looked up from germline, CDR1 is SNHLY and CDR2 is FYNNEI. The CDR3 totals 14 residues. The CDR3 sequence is CASSWLGAQETQYF. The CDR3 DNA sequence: TGTGCCAGCAGTTGGCTGGGGGCACAAGAGACCCAGTACTTC.

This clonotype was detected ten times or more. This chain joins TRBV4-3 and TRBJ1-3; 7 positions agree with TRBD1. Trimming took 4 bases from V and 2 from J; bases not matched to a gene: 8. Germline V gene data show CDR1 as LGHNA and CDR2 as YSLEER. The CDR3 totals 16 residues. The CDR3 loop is CASSRDRVGTGNTIYF. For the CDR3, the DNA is TGCGCCAGCAGCCGAGACAGGGTCGGAACTGGAAACACCATATATTTT.

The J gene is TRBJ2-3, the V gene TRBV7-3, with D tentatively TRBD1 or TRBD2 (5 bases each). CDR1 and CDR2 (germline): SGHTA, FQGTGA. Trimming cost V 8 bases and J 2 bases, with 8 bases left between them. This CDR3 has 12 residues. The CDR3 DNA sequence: TGTGCCAGCGGGGACGCCACAGATACGCAGTATTTT. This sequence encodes CASGDATDTQYF.

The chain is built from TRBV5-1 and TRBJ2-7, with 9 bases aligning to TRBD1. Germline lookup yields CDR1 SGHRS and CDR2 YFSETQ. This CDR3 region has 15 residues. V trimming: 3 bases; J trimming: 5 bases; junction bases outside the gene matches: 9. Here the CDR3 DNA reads TGCGCCAGCAGCTCGTGGGGACAGGGTTTAAACGAGCAGTACTTC. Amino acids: CASSSWGQGLNEQYF.

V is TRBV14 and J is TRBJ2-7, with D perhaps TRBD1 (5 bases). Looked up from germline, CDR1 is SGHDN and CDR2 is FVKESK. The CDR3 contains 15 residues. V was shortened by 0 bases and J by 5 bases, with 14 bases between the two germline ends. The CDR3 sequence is CASSQDWARAHEQYF. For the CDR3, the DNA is TGTGCCAGCAGCCAAGATTGGGCCAGGGCCCACGAGCAGTACTTC.